This TCR beta chain was identified during a study of blood T cell repertoires in COVID-19. Study information: COVID-19 samples from acute and convalescent phases originated in the United States, Italy and Spain. Sample material is recorded as cDNA or gDNA derived from T cells, B-cell-depleted T cells, or PBMCs.

The germline CDR1 and CDR2 sequences are MNHEY and SVGEGT. Unmatched junction bases numbered 9, after V lost 6 bases and J lost 4 bases. This CDR3 contains 15 residues. Original data processing: Estimation of nucleated cell counts relied on the amplification of reference gene primers. Clones were sequenced by immunoSEQ multiplex PCR, and TCRdb holds only the in-frame ones, with some missing. D and trimming come from the DNA, and the V and J calls and clone size come from that table. The sample comprises about 250,000 clones, about 85% of which are singletons, and around 3% rests with the top ten. This TCR derives from a man aged 18 to 30 with active or convalescent COVID-19. The J gene is TRBJ2-5, the V gene TRBV6-2 or TRBV6-3, with TRBD2 identical over 9 bases. The source material was peripheral blood. CDR3 DNA: TGTGCCAGCAGCCCGCCCCAACTAGCGGGAGAGACCCAGTACTTC. Its translation is CASSPPQLAGETQYF.